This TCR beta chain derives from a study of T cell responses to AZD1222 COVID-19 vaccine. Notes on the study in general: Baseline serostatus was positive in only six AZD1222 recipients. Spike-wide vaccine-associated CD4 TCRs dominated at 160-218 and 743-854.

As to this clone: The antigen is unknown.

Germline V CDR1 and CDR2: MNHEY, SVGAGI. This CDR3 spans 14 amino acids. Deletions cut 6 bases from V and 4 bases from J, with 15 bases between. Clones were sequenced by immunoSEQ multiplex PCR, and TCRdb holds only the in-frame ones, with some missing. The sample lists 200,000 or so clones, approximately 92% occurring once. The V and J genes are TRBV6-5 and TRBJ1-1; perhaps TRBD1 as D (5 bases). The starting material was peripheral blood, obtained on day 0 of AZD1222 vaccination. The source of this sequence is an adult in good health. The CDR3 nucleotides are TGTGCCAGCAGAGTCGGAGGGGTCGTCACTGAAGCTTTCTTT. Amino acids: CASRVGGVVTEAFF.